A selection of T cell receptor beta chains follows, all from one sample in a study of blood T cell repertoires in COVID-19. Using immunoSEQ multiplex PCR, the repertoire was profiled, and TCRdb retains in-frame clones only, with some absent. The data hold over 250,000 clones, with roughly 86% observed a single time. The sequenced material came from PBMCs or T cells enriched from blood (not recorded which). These receptor sequences come from a woman aged 30 to 39 who had recovered from COVID-19. Each CDR3 is given with its conserved first and last residue. D genes are given only for firm matches. Only some rows state a clone size, as once, few, many or a class for expanded clones.

size	D	V	J	CDR3	DNA
.	TRBD1	TRBV19	TRBJ1-1	CASSIKGTVGTEAFF	TGTGCCAGTAGTATTAAGGGGACAGTTGGTACTGAAGCTTTCTTT
.	.	TRBV6-5	TRBJ2-7	CASSQNYEQYF	TGTGCCAGCAGTCAGAACTACGAGCAGTACTTC
.	TRBD2	TRBV14	TRBJ2-7	CASSQASGGTYEQYF	TGTGCCAGCAGCCAGGCTAGCGGGGGGACCTACGAGCAGTACTTC
few	.	TRBV10-3	TRBJ1-2	CAISEPTAGRYGYTF	TGTGCCATCAGTGAGCCAACAGCGGGTCGCTATGGCTACACCTTC
.	.	TRBV6-6	TRBJ1-4	CASSQDRGGKLFF	TGTGCCAGCAGTCAGGACAGAGGGGGAAAACTGTTTTTT
.	TRBD2	TRBV27	TRBJ2-1	CASSSRLAGGGEQFF	TGTGCCAGCAGTTCCCGACTAGCGGGGGGGGGTGAGCAGTTCTTC
.	TRBD1	TRBV3-1/TRBV3-2	TRBJ1-6	CASRADRGNSPLHF	TGTGCCAGCAGGGCAGACAGGGGGAATTCACCCCTCCACTTT
.	.	TRBV10-3	TRBJ2-3	CASGTTGDTQYF	TGTGCCAGCGGGACGACGGGAGATACGCAGTATTTT
few	.	TRBV12-3/TRBV12-4	TRBJ1-2	CASRRGGDGYTF	TGTGCCAGCAGACGAGGGGGGGATGGCTACACCTTC
.	TRBD2	TRBV10-2	TRBJ2-3	CASSESGLAGGGDTQYF	TGCGCCAGCAGTGAGTCCGGACTAGCGGGGGGGGGAGATACGCAGTATTTT
.	TRBD2	TRBV7-3	TRBJ2-3	CASSLNGPGLVTDTQYF	TGTGCCAGCAGCTTAAACGGCCCGGGACTAGTAACAGATACGCAGTATTTT
.	.	TRBV15	TRBJ2-4	CATSRDGGGAKNIQYF	TGTGCCACCAGCAGAGACGGGGGTGGGGCCAAAAACATTCAGTACTTC
.	.	TRBV2	TRBJ1-2	CASSLDSGYTF	TGTGCCAGCAGTTTGGACTCTGGCTACACCTTC
once	.	TRBV14	TRBJ1-1	CASSTGLNTEAFF	TGTGCCAGCAGCACAGGACTGAACACTGAAGCTTTCTTT
few	.	TRBV19	TRBJ1-1	CASSRDRANTEAFF	TGTGCCAGTAGTCGCGACAGAGCAAACACTGAAGCTTTCTTT
.	.	TRBV11-3	TRBJ2-3	CASSLTGDTQYF	TGTGCCAGCAGCTTGACGGGGGATACGCAGTATTTT
.	.	TRBV14	TRBJ2-5	CASSHSPETQYF	TGTGCCAGCAGCCATAGCCCAGAGACCCAGTACTTC
.	.	TRBV4-1	TRBJ1-3	CASSQGNRALSGNTIYF	TGCGCCAGCAGCCAAGGGAACAGGGCGCTCTCTGGAAACACCATATATTTT
once	TRBD1	TRBV28	TRBJ1-1	CASSLMATGGMAFF	TGTGCCAGCAGTTTGATGGCGACAGGGGGCATGGCTTTCTTT
few	.	TRBV12-5	TRBJ1-5	CASGLATPRGQPQHF	TGTGCTAGTGGTTTGGCCACCCCGCGAGGACAGCCCCAGCATTTT
.	TRBD1	TRBV12-5	TRBJ1-1	CASGPDSDRGPDNTEAFF	TGTGCTAGTGGCCCCGACTCGGACAGGGGGCCCGATAACACTGAAGCTTTCTTT
.	.	TRBV5-1	TRBJ2-2	CASSLLIQGTAGELFF	TGCGCCAGCAGCTTACTGATCCAAGGAACAGCCGGGGAGCTGTTTTTT
once	TRBD1	TRBV7-2	TRBJ1-6	CASSSDRVQNSPLHF	TGTGCCAGCAGCTCGGACAGGGTACAAAATTCACCCCTCCACTTT
few	.	TRBV6-5	TRBJ1-2	CASSYGIFGAGGYTF	TGTGCCAGCAGTTACGGGATTTTTGGAGCGGGTGGCTACACCTTC
.	TRBD1	TRBV7-9	TRBJ1-5	CASSSSDRAFNQPQHF	TGTGCCAGCAGCTCGTCGGACAGGGCGTTCAATCAGCCCCAGCATTTT
.	TRBD1	TRBV18	TRBJ2-2	CASSPGQGARKARELFF	TGTGCCAGCTCACCAGGACAGGGGGCGAGGAAGGCCCGGGAGCTGTTTTTT
.	TRBD2	TRBV5-1	TRBJ2-5	CASSPIPTSGGALETQYF	TGCGCCAGCAGCCCTATCCCAACTAGCGGGGGGGCCCTAGAGACCCAGTACTTC
.	.	TRBV5-8	TRBJ1-6	CASSSSRLEGPNSPLHF	TGTGCCAGCAGCTCATCCCGTCTGGAGGGGCCCAATTCACCCCTCCACTTT
.	TRBD1	TRBV19	TRBJ2-7	CASSIGTGNYEQYF	TGTGCCAGTAGTATTGGGACAGGGAACTACGAGCAGTACTTC
few	TRBD1	TRBV6-5	TRBJ1-1	CASEGQTGIGTEAFF	TGTGCCAGCGAGGGCCAGACAGGGATAGGGACTGAAGCTTTCTTT
.	.	TRBV7-3	TRBJ2-2	CASRSGHRNTGELFF	TGTGCCAGCAGATCGGGACACCGGAACACCGGGGAGCTGTTTTTT
many	.	TRBV29-1	TRBJ2-7	CSGGVGALVHEQYF	TGCAGCGGAGGGGTGGGGGCTCTGGTCCACGAGCAGTACTTC
.	TRBD1	TRBV7-9	TRBJ2-5	CASSSPGQGQETQYF	TGTGCCAGCAGCTCTCCTGGACAGGGGCAAGAGACCCAGTACTTC
.	TRBD1	TRBV11-2	TRBJ1-5	CASSLGTGGLQPQHF	TGTGCCAGCAGCCTAGGGACAGGGGGCTTGCAGCCCCAGCATTTT
.	.	TRBV27	TRBJ2-7	CASSLAGGLYEQYF	TGTGCCAGCAGTTTAGCCGGAGGGCTCTACGAGCAGTACTTC
.	.	TRBV7-9	TRBJ2-5	CASSLDLDQETQYF	TGTGCCAGCAGCTTAGATTTAGACCAAGAGACCCAGTACTTC
.	.	TRBV4-1	TRBJ2-5	CASSQDPGSQETQYF	TGCGCCAGCAGCCAAGACCCGGGGAGCCAAGAGACCCAGTACTTC
.	TRBD1	TRBV27	TRBJ1-6	CASSLRNLPGQGRSPLHF	TGTGCCAGCAGTTTACGGAACCTCCCGGGACAGGGACGGTCACCCCTCCACTTT